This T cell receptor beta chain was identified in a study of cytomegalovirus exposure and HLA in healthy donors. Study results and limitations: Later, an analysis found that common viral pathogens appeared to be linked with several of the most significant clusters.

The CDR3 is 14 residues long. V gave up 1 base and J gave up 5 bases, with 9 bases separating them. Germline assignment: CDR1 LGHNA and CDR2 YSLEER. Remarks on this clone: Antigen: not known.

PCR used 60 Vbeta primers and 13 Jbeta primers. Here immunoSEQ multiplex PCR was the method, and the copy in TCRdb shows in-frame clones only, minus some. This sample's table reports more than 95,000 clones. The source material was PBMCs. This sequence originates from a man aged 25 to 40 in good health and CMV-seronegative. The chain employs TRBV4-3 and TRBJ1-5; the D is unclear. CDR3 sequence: CASSQVMSDQPQHF. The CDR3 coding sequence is TGCGCCAGCAGCCAAGTTATGAGTGATCAGCCCCAGCATTTT.